The sequence of this TCR beta chain was determined in a study of cytomegalovirus exposure and HLA in healthy donors. The PCR was carried out with 60 Vbeta primers and 13 Jbeta primers. Profiled with immunoSEQ multiplex PCR; TCRdb holds only in-frame clones, not every one. The data show 140,000 to 150,000 clones, 61% seen once. At the time of sampling, donors were nominally healthy, though unrecorded immune exposures were likely. There are 15 residues in the CDR3. Trimming at V came to 3 bases and at J to 2 bases, leaving 4 bases not matched to a gene. Germline V gene lookup returns CDR1 SGHDT and CDR2 YYEEEE.

V gene TRBV5-6 combines with J gene TRBJ1-3; 8 bases are a match to TRBD1. The sequenced material came from PBMCs. This TCR came from a male donor in good health and CMV-seronegative. In DNA form, the CDR3 reads TGTGCCAGCAGCTCCAGGGGGCGAACTGGAAACACCATATATTTT. Its translation is CASSSRGRTGNTIYF.